This T cell receptor (beta chain) was recorded in a study of CD8+CD57+ T cells in acquired aplastic anemia. Background on the study: Isolated CD4+ and CD8+ cells, once sorted, yielded DNA averaging around 3.1 ug. Study conclusions and caveats: Patients and healthy controls showed no significant CD8+ Simpson's diversity difference. Sharing between patients and controls was observed for twenty-nine CD8+ CDR3 sequences.

Germline V gene data show CDR1 as SNHLY and CDR2 as FYNNEI. This CDR3 has 18 residues. Deletions cut 8 bases from V and 1 base from J, with 24 bases between. In regard to this clonotype: Its antigen is not identified.

The authors sequenced patients whose flow cytometry had shown CD8+CD57+ cell expansion. Each patient gave a blood sample that was collected before any therapy had been received. For CDR3 and TCR beta VDJ profiling, genomic DNA was the template used. TCRdb independently ran MiXCR on the reads; one entry per CDR3 protein. The sample comprises approximately 250,000 distinct CDR3 sequences, roughly 82% of which are singletons, and roughly two fifths rests with the top ten. The V and J genes are TRBV2 and TRBJ2-4; either TRBD1 or TRBD2 may fit D (6 bases each). This receptor was taken from a human donor with aplastic anemia. Source material: sorted CD4+, CD8+, or CD8+CD57+ T cells (not recorded which) from PBMCs. The CDR3 reads CASGGRGTVTPAKNIQYF. The DNA for the CDR3 is TGTGCCAGCGGGGGGCGGGGCACAGTTACGCCGGCCAAAAACATTCAGTACTTC.